The rows below give T cell receptor beta chains drawn from one sample of a study of shared clonotypes between healthy human individuals. This table comes from immunoSEQ multiplex PCR, and its TCRdb copy is limited to in-frame clones, with some not included. The sample consists of approximately 2.5 million clones, roughly nine tenths of them appearing once. Sequenced: naive CD4+ T cells sorted from blood. The receptors here all came from a man between 18 and 35 years old in good health. Both conserved end residues are trimmed from each CDR3.

J	V	CDR3
TRBJ1-2	TRBV5-1	ASSLVPGQPMGGYT
TRBJ2-3	TRBV6-5	ASSSPVDTQY
TRBJ2-2	TRBV7-7	ASSPQFGELF
TRBJ2-3	TRBV7-2	ASSPSWNAPLNTQY
TRBJ1-4	TRBV9	ASSPRGTGGSTNEKLF
TRBJ2-7	TRBV27	ASSLAGLSSYEQY
TRBJ2-1	TRBV6-5	ASRNQVTSRNEQF
TRBJ1-6	TRBV4-1	ASSSGTPNSPLH
TRBJ1-6	TRBV21-1	ASSKAGIRLPRGSPLH
TRBJ1-2	TRBV2	ASSEARTGVGYT
TRBJ2-1	TRBV10-2	AAGGSNEQF
TRBJ2-5	TRBV10-2	ASSDSDGTLQY
TRBJ2-6	TRBV7-2	ASSLATLVSGANVLT
TRBJ2-7	TRBV5-1	ASSLEPGTYEQY
TRBJ2-5	TRBV6-5	ASSRATQETQY
TRBJ2-2	TRBV30	AWTRLATGELF
TRBJ2-7	TRBV11-2	ASSLGGPGIVHEQY